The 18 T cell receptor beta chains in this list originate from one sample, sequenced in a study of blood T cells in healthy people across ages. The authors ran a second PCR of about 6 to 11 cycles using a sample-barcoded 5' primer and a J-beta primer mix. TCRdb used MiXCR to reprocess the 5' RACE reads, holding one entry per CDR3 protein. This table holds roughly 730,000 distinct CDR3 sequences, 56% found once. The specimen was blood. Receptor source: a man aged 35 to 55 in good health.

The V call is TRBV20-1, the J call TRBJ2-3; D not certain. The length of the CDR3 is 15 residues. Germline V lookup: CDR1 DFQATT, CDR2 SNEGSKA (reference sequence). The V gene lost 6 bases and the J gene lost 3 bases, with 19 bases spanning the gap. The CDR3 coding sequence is TGCAGTGCACACGATCTCCTCGCCCAGACAGATACGCAGTATTTT. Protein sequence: CSAHDLLAQTDTQYF.

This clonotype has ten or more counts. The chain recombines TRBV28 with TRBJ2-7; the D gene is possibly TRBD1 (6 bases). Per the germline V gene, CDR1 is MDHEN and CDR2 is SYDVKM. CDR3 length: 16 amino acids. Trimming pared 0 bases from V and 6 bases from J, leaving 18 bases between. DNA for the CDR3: TGTGCCAGCAGTTTATGGAGGGGGAGTAGGGTACGCGAGCAGTACTTC. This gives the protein CASSLWRGSRVREQYF.

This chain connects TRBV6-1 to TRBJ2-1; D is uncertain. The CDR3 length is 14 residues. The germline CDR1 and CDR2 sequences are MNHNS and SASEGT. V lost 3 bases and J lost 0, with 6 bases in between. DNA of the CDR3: TGTGCCAGCAGTGAGCGGTCCTCCTACAATGAGCAGTTCTTC. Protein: CASSERSSYNEQFF.

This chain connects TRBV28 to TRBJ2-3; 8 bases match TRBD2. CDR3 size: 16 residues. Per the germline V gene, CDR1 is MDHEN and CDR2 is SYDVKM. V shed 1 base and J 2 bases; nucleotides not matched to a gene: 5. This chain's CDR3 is CASSLFISGDTDTQYF. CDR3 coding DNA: TGTGCCAGCAGTTTATTTATTAGCGGGGACACAGATACGCAGTATTTT. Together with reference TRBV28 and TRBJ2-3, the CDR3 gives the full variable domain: DVKVTQSSRYLVKRTGEKVFLECVQDMDHENMFWYRQDPGLGLRLIYFSYDVKMKEKGDIPEGYSVSREKKERFSLILESASTNQTSMYLCASSLFISGDTDTQYFGPGTRLTVL.

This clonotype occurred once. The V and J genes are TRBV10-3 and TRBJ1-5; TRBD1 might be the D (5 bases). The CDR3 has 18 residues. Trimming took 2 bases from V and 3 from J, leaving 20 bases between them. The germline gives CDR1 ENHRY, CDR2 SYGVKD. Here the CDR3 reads CAISETKRGSTDNQPQHF. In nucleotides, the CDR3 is TGTGCCATCAGTGAGACGAAGAGGGGTTCGACAGACAATCAGCCCCAGCATTTT.

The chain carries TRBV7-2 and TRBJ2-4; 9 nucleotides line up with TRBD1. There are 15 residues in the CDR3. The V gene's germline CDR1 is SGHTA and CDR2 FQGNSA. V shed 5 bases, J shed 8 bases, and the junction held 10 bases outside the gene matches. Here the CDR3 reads CASSQGTGTLHIQYF. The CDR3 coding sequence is TGTGCCAGCAGCCAAGGGACAGGGACTCTCCACATTCAGTACTTC.

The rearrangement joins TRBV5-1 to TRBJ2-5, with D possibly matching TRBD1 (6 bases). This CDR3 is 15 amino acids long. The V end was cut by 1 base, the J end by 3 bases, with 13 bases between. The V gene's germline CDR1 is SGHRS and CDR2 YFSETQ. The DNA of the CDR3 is TGCGCCAGCAGCTTGCGTCAGGGGCTAGAAGAGACCCAGTACTTC. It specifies CASSLRQGLEETQYF.

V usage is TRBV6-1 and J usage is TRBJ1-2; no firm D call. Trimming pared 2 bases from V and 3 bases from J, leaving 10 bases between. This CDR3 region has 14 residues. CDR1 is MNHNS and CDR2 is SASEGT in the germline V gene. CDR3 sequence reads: CASSESRQYYGYTF. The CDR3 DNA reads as TGTGCCAGCAGTGAATCTAGGCAGTACTATGGCTACACCTTC.

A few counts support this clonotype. In nucleotides, the CDR3 is TGCAGTGCTAGCGAGGGGGCAACTAATGAAAAACTGTTTTTT. Amino acid sequence: CSASEGATNEKLFF. This chain uses TRBV20-1 with TRBJ1-4, with D possibly matching TRBD1 (6 bases). The V gene lost 3 bases and the J gene lost 0 bases, with 8 bases spanning the gap. CDR1 DFQATT and CDR2 SNEGSKA come from the germline V gene (reference sequence). CDR3 length: 14 amino acids.

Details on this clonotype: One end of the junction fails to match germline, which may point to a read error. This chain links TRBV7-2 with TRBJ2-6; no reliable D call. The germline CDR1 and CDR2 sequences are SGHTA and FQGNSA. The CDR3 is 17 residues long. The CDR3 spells CASSLHSPTSGANVLTF. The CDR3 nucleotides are TGTGCCAGTAGCTTACACAGCCCGACCTCTGGGGCCAACGTCCTGACTTTC.

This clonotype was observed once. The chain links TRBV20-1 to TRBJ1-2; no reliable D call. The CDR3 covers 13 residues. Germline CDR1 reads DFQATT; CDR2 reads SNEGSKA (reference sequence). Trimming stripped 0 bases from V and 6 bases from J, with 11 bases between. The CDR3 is CSARDGQKNGYTF. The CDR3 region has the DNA TGCAGTGCTAGAGATGGGCAGAAAAATGGCTACACCTTC.

The CDR3 nucleotides are TGTGCTAGTGGGACCAGGGGAGTCGACGAGCAGTACTTC. Amino acid sequence: CASGTRGVDEQYF. V usage is TRBV12-5 and J usage is TRBJ2-5; a possible D gene is TRBD1 (6 bases). The J call is doubtful: the DNA matches TRBJ2-7 better. The germline gives CDR1 LGHNT, CDR2 FRNRAP. The CDR3 runs 13 residues.

The CDR3 bases are TGTGCCACCAGTGATCCGTCCCATGAGCAGTTCTTC. Its translation: CATSDPSHEQFF. The chain joins TRBV24-1 to TRBJ2-1; no reliable D call. The germline gives CDR1 KGHDR, CDR2 SFDVKD. The CDR3 runs 12 residues. V was clipped by 3 bases and J by 8 bases, with 7 bases between them.

The CDR3 DNA reads TGTGCCAGCAGCGTAGATACGGACTGGGGGCGAGGAGCTTTCTTT. It is translated as CASSVDTDWGRGAFF. The J gene is TRBJ1-1, the V gene TRBV9; D might be TRBD1 (6 bases). The CDR3 is 15 residues long. Per germline, CDR1 SGDLS and CDR2 YYNGEE. The V and J ends lost 0 bases and 10 bases respectively, with 19 bases between them. Drawing the rest from reference TRBV9 and TRBJ1-1, the complete variable domain is DSGVTQTPKHLITATGQRVTLRCSPRSGDLSVYWYQQSLDQGLQFLIQYYNGEERAKGNILERFSAQQFPDLHSELNLSSLELGDSALYFCASSVDTDWGRGAFFGQGTRLTVV.

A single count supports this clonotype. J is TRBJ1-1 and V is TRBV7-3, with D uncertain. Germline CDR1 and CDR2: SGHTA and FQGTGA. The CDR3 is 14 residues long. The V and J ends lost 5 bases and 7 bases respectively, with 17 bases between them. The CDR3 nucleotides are TGTGCCAGCAGCGCCCTGGGAAATCGAGATGAAGCTTTCTTT. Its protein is CASSALGNRDEAFF.

CDR3 sequence (DNA): TGCGCCAGCAGCGGGGCCCAAAGCACAGATACGCAGTATTTT. Amino acid sequence: CASSGAQSTDTQYF. The chain is built from TRBV5-1 and TRBJ2-3; D may be TRBD1 (5 bases). Germline V gene sequence: CDR1 SGHRS, CDR2 YFSETQ. The CDR3 sequence is 14 residues long. Trimming removed 4 bases at V and 0 bases at J, with 9 bases between.

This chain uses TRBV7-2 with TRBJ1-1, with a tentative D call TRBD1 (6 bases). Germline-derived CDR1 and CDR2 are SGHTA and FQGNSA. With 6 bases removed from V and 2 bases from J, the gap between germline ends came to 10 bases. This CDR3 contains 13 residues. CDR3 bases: TGTGCCAGCAGAGGGACATTTAACACTGAAGCTTTCTTT. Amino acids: CASRGTFNTEAFF.

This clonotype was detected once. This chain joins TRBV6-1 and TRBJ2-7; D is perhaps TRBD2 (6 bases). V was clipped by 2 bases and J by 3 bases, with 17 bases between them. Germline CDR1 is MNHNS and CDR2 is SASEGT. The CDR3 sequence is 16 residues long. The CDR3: CASSERTSSANYEQYF. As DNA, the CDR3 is TGTGCCAGCAGTGAACGGACGTCTAGCGCCAACTACGAGCAGTACTTC.